The 3 T cell receptor beta chains below all came from one sample that was sequenced in a study of CD8+ T cells in alopecia areata listed by TCRdb under 2018. Library preparation used the immunoSEQ multiplex PCR assay. To provide template for TCR sequencing, every sample had RNA extracted and reverse transcribed into cDNA. TCRdb holds this immuneACCESS table with in-frame rearrangements only. Some clones are missing; in checked studies, unresolved V genes explain under half, and the rest has no known cause. This sample holds some 120,000 clones; approximately 60% were observed only once. In total, the top ten clones hold approximately 5.1% of the sample. Taken with the paper, the label for time point translates to: less than five weeks on oral tofacitinib. The treatment or condition label corresponds to: oral pan-JAK inhibitor, 5-10 mg twice daily. Here the sequenced sample was CD4+ T cells sorted from blood, taken at week 4, from a patient treated with tofacitinib. These receptors all come from a human donor with alopecia areata.

The chain recombines TRBV7-9 with TRBJ1-1; unclear D gene. Germline CDR1 is SEHNR and CDR2 is FQNEAQ (reference sequence). The CDR3 is 13 amino acids. V was cut by 3 bases and J by 1 base, with 6 bases left in between. CDR3 loop: CASSLAENTEAFF. CDR3 coding DNA: TGTGCCAGCAGCTTGGCCGAGAACACTGAAGCTTTCTTT.

Concerning this clone: Other DNA sequences of this sample code for an identical CDR3. The chain employs TRBV29-1 and TRBJ2-5; D not certain. Germline V gives CDR1 SQVTM, CDR2 ANQGSEA. Trimming shortened V by 4 bases and J by 1 base, and 4 bases separated the two germline ends. This CDR3 spans 11 amino acids. The CDR3 sequence: CSVVPQETQYF. CDR3 nucleotide sequence: TGCAGCGTTGTTCCCCAAGAGACCCAGTACTTC.

The gene calls are TRBV30 and TRBJ2-1; 13 nucleotides agree with TRBD2. Germline assignment: CDR1 GTSNPN and CDR2 SVGIG (reference sequence). This CDR3 region has 17 residues. Losses at the gene ends were 1 base for V and 9 bases for J; bases not matched to a gene: 12. The CDR3 coding sequence is TGTGCCTGGAGTGGACTACGGACTAGCGGGAGTAGGGGTGAGCAGTTCTTC. It specifies CAWSGLRTSGSRGEQFF.